Sequencing of this T cell receptor beta chain was carried out in a study of blood T cell repertoires in COVID-19. About the study: Both acute and convalescent COVID-19 samples were obtained from the United States, Italy and Spain. Nucleic acid was either cDNA or gDNA, and it came from T cells, B-cell-depleted T cells, or PBMCs.

How the authors handled the data: Reference gene primer amplification gave estimated nucleated cell counts. This table comes from immunoSEQ multiplex PCR, and its TCRdb copy is limited to in-frame clones, with some not included. V and J calls and clone size follow that table, whereas D and trimming were derived from the DNA. The sample carries tens of thousands of clones, about 87% recorded once. The CDR3 length is 12 residues. CDR1 and CDR2 from the germline V gene are ENHRY and SYGVKD. The ends were cut back, 4 bases at V and 8 bases at J, with 11 bases in the middle. Sequencing was done on a sample of peripheral blood. This rearrangement joins TRBV10-3 to TRBJ1-2; weak D call: TRBD1 (6 bases). This sequence originates from a man of 80 years or more with acute or convalescent COVID-19. The CDR3 coding sequence is TGTGCCATCAGTGGAGGGGGTTGGGGCTACACCTTC. Translating it yields CAISGGGWGYTF.